The 5 T cell receptor beta chains presented below share a single source sample, sequenced in a study of T cell responses to AZD1222 COVID-19 vaccine (dated by TCRdb to the early 2020s). The time point label corresponds to: baseline before first vaccination. The treatment or condition label here, explained by the study, means: meningococcal conjugate vaccine given as trial control. Receptor amplification or capture employed the immunoSEQ multiplex PCR assay. This is the immuneACCESS table as TCRdb keeps it, with only in-frame sequences that have V and J called. A part of the clones is gone; compared with another copy, unresolved V genes explain less than half, and the rest is unexplained. A total of about 83,000 clones appear in this sample, around 89% of them only once. Approximately 4.5% of the sample is taken by the ten largest. This sample comprised peripheral blood, obtained on day 0 of MenACWY control vaccination. The receptors originated from an adult in good health.

J is TRBJ2-5 and V is TRBV19; 8 bases fit TRBD2. The V gene end was trimmed by 4 bases and the J gene end by 5 bases; junction bases not matched to a gene: 9. The CDR3 is 15 amino acids. Germline-derived CDR1 and CDR2 are LNHDA and SQIVND (reference sequence). This CDR3 reads CASSTLAEARETQYF. CDR3 DNA: TGTGCCAGTAGTACACTAGCGGAGGCTAGGGAGACCCAGTACTTC.

The chain couples TRBV24-1 to TRBJ2-5, with TRBD1 matching over 9 bases. The length of the CDR3 is 18 residues. The V segment lost 1 base and the J segment 4 bases; nucleotides outside the gene matches: 12. The germline V gene has CDR1 KGHDR and CDR2 SFDVKD. CDR3 amino acids: CATSDFRLLGQGGETQYF. In nucleotides, the CDR3 is TGTGCCACCAGTGATTTTCGTCTCCTGGGACAGGGTGGAGAGACCCAGTACTTC.

The genes are TRBV4-1 and TRBJ1-4; no clear D. The V end was cut by 2 bases, the J end by 0 bases, with 10 bases between. Germline assignment: CDR1 MGHRA and CDR2 YSYEKL. The CDR3 spans 16 residues. CDR3 loop: CASSQRPESTNEKLFF. The CDR3 DNA is TGCGCCAGCAGCCAACGCCCTGAGTCAACTAATGAAAAACTGTTTTTT.

In its sample, this clone was seen once. The gene calls are TRBV6-6 and TRBJ2-1; D may be TRBD1 or TRBD2 (5 bases each). Deletions cut 10 bases from V and 4 bases from J, with 20 bases between. CDR1 and CDR2 from the germline V gene are MNHNY and SVGAGI (reference sequence). The CDR3 runs to 15 residues. The CDR3 DNA reads TGTGCCACTATTCTTGGGGGAGCTCGATACAATGAGCAGTTCTTC. Encoded protein: CATILGGARYNEQFF.

The chain combines TRBV11-2 with TRBJ1-2; 7 bases map to TRBD1. In germline, CDR1 is SGHAT, CDR2 FQNNGV. V lost 3 bases, J lost 4 bases, and 5 bases stayed unmatched. The length of the CDR3 is 14 residues. The CDR3, as DNA: TGTGCCAGCAGCTTGGACAGGACCCCCTATGGCTACACCTTC. Amino acid sequence: CASSLDRTPYGYTF.